The T cell receptor beta chain under discussion was sequenced for a study of spatial heterogeneity in lung cancer (dated by TCRdb to about 2019). At the level of the whole study: More beta-chain than alpha-chain transcripts were consistently detected, likely reflecting higher beta-chain transcript abundance. In the raw uncorrected reads, each unique combination of TCR and UMI appeared more than ten times on average. In non-small cell lung cancer, the study quantitatively compared TCR alpha and beta repertoires across several tumor regions, matched nontumor lung, and blood. The study linked features of the TCR repertoire to counts of nonsynonymous mutations, which were determined by whole-exome sequencing of tumor tissue. At surgery, both alpha and beta chains were TCR-sequenced in 200 to 250 tumor regions, approximately 64 matched nontumor lung samples and a few dozen PBMC samples.

Of note for this clonotype: Its target antigen remains unknown. Base qualities are not recorded, but no much larger clone differs from it by a single base.

The sample's time point, from its label and the paper: sample taken at primary tumor resection. Whole RNA extracted from tumor and nontumor lung tissue, or from cryopreserved PBMC samples, was used for TCR sequencing without cell sorting. Samples were obtained from 70 to 85 patients with early-stage, untreated non-small cell lung cancer from the lung TRACERx cohort. A patient was chosen for TCR sequencing only when enough RNA was available from at least two tumor regions. Broad study findings and their caveats: Ubiquitous expanded tumor TCRs showed up in blood more often at tumor resection than at routine follow-up. Confirming at a functional level the hypothesis that regional TCRs recognize regional mutations was considered to require additional single-cell paired TCR alpha and beta sequencing.

Library method: 5' RACE. The sequencer was a NextSeq 500. To allow correction of PCR and sequencing errors, the TCR library protocol tagged every TCR cDNA molecule with a unique molecular identifier. The study's own analysis went as follows. Decombinator tools were used for TCR identification, UMI-based error correction and CDR3 extraction. TCRs above a frequency of 2 per 1,000, corresponding to the top 1% of the tumor frequency distribution, were defined as expanded. Rényi diversity was computed with the R vegan package after subsampling each repertoire 100 times to 5,000 TCRs. To build CDR3 similarity networks, amino acid triplet string-kernel similarity was used, and CDR3s were connected when their pairwise similarity was above 0.82. TCRdb handled the public reads itself, with Q25 trimming in fastp and clone calling in MiXCR, and kept productive beta chains. One record per CDR3 amino acid sequence lists the most common genes and DNA. TCRdb's processing, not the authors' own work, is the source of the V and J calls. The sample profile shows around 9,700 distinct CDR3 sequences; around 22% of them were found once. The top ten clonotypes cover about a third of the sample.

The source was PBMCs, collected at surgery. The clonotype originates from a female donor with early-stage non-small cell lung cancer.

Here is the DNA: TGCAGCGCGTCTAGACAGAAAGAGCAGTACTTC. Protein translation: CSASRQKEQYF. This chain joins TRBV29-1 to TRBJ2-7; possibly the D gene is TRBD1, per 5 matching bases. The CDR3 numbers 11 residues from cysteine through phenylalanine. The retained sequence is limited to the CDR3, 33 bases, with the frame set at the first base. The germline V gene encodes CDR1 SQVTM and CDR2 ANQGSEA. The germline ends are 14 bases apart after V is trimmed by 7 bases and J by 7 bases.